The present entry profiles one T cell receptor (beta chain) with its context. This sample was included in a study of cytomegalovirus exposure and HLA in healthy donors. PCR amplification relied on 60 Vbeta primers (plus 13 Jbeta primers). Profiling relied on immunoSEQ multiplex PCR, and the TCRdb table lists in-frame clones only, not all of them. The table has fewer than 250,000 clones, 65% to 80% seen once; the top ten hold 4% to 5%. CDR1 is SEHNR and CDR2 is FQNEAQ in the germline V gene (reference sequence). There are 15 residues in the CDR3. Trimming removed 5 bases from V and 8 bases from J, with 19 bases in between.

V and J are TRBV7-9 and TRBJ2-1; tentatively, D is TRBD2 (6 bases). Sequencing input: PBMCs. The receptor was isolated from a man in his thirties or forties in good health and CMV-seropositive. The CDR3 DNA is TGTGCCAGCAGCCGAGCTGGGACTCCCTGGGATGAGCAGTTCTTC. It encodes CASSRAGTPWDEQFF.